This TCR beta chain appears in the sequencing data of a study of shared clonotypes between healthy human individuals. Findings and limits, study-wide: Limited genetic and exposure-history diversity came from having few donors. Among donors, the sharing of clonotypes was expected to be influenced by sequencing depth.

TCRdb keeps only in-frame clones here, not all; method: immunoSEQ multiplex PCR. The sample holds about 2.1 million clones, over 85% seen once. Concerning this clone: What it binds is not known.

Terminally differentiated effector memory CD45RA+ cells were excluded from the naive CD8 cells, which were CD45RO-negative and positively selected for CCR7. CDR1 and CDR2 from the germline V gene are SGHDT and YYEEEE. This CDR3 comprises 14 residues. Trimming removed 6 bases from V and 1 base from J, with 11 bases in between. Material for sequencing was naive CD8+ T cells from PBMCs. The rearrangement links TRBV5-6 to TRBJ2-1; perhaps TRBD2 as D (5 bases). The source is a man younger than 30 in good health. Some clones in this sample may be carry-over from other donors' samples. In DNA, the CDR3 is TGTGCCAGCACCTCAGAGGGTTCCTACAATGAGCAGTTCTTC. This sequence encodes CASTSEGSYNEQFF.